This T cell receptor beta chain derives from a study of shared clonotypes between healthy human individuals. Whole-study results and caveats: The study found roughly 5% of naive CD4 clonotypes shared across a handful of donors.

Worth noting for this clone: The target antigen is unknown.

Terminally differentiated effector memory CD45RA+ cells were excluded from the naive CD8 cells, which were CD45RO-negative and positively selected for CCR7. The study enrolled healthy HIV-negative adults without recent acute infections or vaccinations as donors. Donors, without exception, were Caucasian adults residing in Nashville, Tennessee. CDR1 GTSNPN and CDR2 SVGIG come from the germline V gene (reference sequence). V lost 2 bases and J lost 8; bases outside the gene matches: 9. The CDR3 is made up of 14 amino acids. Here immunoSEQ multiplex PCR was the method, and the copy in TCRdb shows in-frame clones only, minus some. The table records 1.5 million to 2.5 million clones, just under 95% of them present only once.

The chain has TRBV30 and TRBJ2-1; 7 positions match TRBD2. The TCR sequence derives from a man aged 18 to 30 in good health. Specimen: naive CD8+ T cells sorted from blood. In DNA form, the CDR3 reads TGTGCCTGGAGTCGCAGCGGGATTCGCGATGAGCAGTTCTTC. Translation: CAWSRSGIRDEQFF.